Included here is one TCR beta chain sequence, with context. Its antigen remains unknown. RNA was extracted and reverse transcribed into cDNA as the sequencing template. The method was immunoSEQ multiplex PCR; TCRdb's version includes in-frame clones alone and lacks a portion of them. Seen here are roughly 100,000 clones, around 60% observed once, and the top ten hold around 9%. These data are taken from a study of CD8+ T cells in alopecia areata. The study, taken as a whole, reports: Relative to normal scalp, lesional scalp, especially alopecia totalis/universalis, showed higher clonality.

The CDR3 is 15 amino acids. V lost 2 bases, J lost 3 bases, and 11 bases lay in between. Germline assignment: CDR1 SGDLS and CDR2 YYNGEE. The sample comprised CD4+ T cells sorted from blood. The TCR was taken from a human donor in good health. V is TRBV9 and J is TRBJ2-2, with a tentative D call TRBD2 (6 bases). The DNA for the CDR3 is TGTGCCAGCAGCGTCATCGCGGGGTACACCGGGGAGCTGTTTTTT. Its translation is CASSVIAGYTGELFF.